The 18 T cell receptor beta chains presented below share a single source sample, sequenced in a study of technical replicates of blood from four donors. TCRdb's table, derived via immunoSEQ multiplex PCR, lists solely in-frame clones and lacks some. The table includes about 75,000 clones, roughly 89% detected once. Specimen: T cells isolated from PBMCs. These receptor sequences come from a human donor in good health. Some clones in this sample may be carry-over from other donors' samples.

The V gene is TRBV29-1, the J gene TRBJ2-5; TRBD2 aligns across 7 bases. V was pared by 4 bases and J by 7 bases, with 6 bases of the junction left unmatched. The CDR3 covers 12 residues. Germline V gene data show CDR1 as SQVTM and CDR2 as ANQGSEA. The CDR3, as DNA: TGCAGCGTTGCCCAAGGCGGGGGGACCCAGTACTTC. Protein sequence: CSVAQGGGTQYF.

The rearrangement links TRBV19 to TRBJ2-7; D possibly corresponds to TRBD2 (5 bases). Germline V gene sequence: CDR1 LNHDA, CDR2 SQIVND (reference sequence). There are 13 residues in the CDR3. The V end was cut by 2 bases, the J end by 3 bases, with 8 bases between. The CDR3 region has the DNA TGTGCCAGTAGTATACCCGGGATCTACGAGCAGTACTTC. This encodes CASSIPGIYEQYF.

This rearrangement joins TRBV29-1 to TRBJ1-2; no reliable D call. There are 15 residues in the CDR3. Per the germline V gene, CDR1 is SQVTM and CDR2 is ANQGSEA. The V gene lost 1 base and the J gene lost 7 bases, with 19 bases spanning the gap. For the CDR3, the DNA is TGCAGCGTTGAAGTCCCGGGCCTTAATCGGGGTGGCTACACCTTC. Its protein is CSVEVPGLNRGGYTF.

This sequence joins TRBV28 and TRBJ2-7; 8 bases agree with TRBD2. V lost 6 bases to trimming and J lost 7 bases; unmatched junction nucleotides: 14. Germline CDR1 MDHEN, CDR2 SYDVKM. The CDR3 loop spans 15 amino acids. CDR3: CASSRARGGSWEQYF. The CDR3 DNA follows: TGTGCCAGCAGCCGTGCCCGGGGGGGTTCCTGGGAGCAGTACTTC.

The chain has TRBV30 and TRBJ1-1; no firm D call. Trimming took off 1 base at V and 6 bases at J, with 9 bases between the two ends. Germline CDR1 reads GTSNPN; CDR2 reads SVGIG (reference sequence). The CDR3 is 12 amino acids. The CDR3 nucleotides are TGTGCCTGGAGTGCCGCCGGGGCTGAAGCTTTCTTT. This gives the protein CAWSAAGAEAFF. Together with reference TRBV30 and TRBJ1-1, the CDR3 gives the full variable domain: SQTIHQWPATLVQPVGSPLSLECTVEGTSNPNLYWYRQAAGRGLQLLFYSVGIGQISSEVPQNLSASRPQDRQFILSSKKLLLSDSGFYLCAWSAAGAEAFFGQGTRLTVV.

A remark on this clone: Other DNA variants within this sample encode the same CDR3. The V gene is TRBV4-1, the J gene TRBJ2-1; a possible D gene is TRBD1 (5 bases). Per germline, CDR1 MGHRA and CDR2 YSYEKL. The CDR3 runs to 17 residues. V shed 0 bases and J shed 0 bases, with 12 bases lying between them. CDR3 nucleotides: TGCGCCAGCAGCCAAGACAGGGCCAGGAGCTCCTACAATGAGCAGTTCTTC. Its translation is CASSQDRARSSYNEQFF.

In its sample, this clone was seen once. The chain couples TRBV7-6 to TRBJ1-1, with D hard to call. This CDR3 contains 13 residues. Per germline, CDR1 SGHVS and CDR2 FNYEAQ. Between the trimmed V and J ends, which lost 4 bases and 4 bases, there was a span of 10 bases. The CDR3 here is CASSYQHRTEAFF. The CDR3 DNA follows: TGTGCCAGCAGCTACCAACACCGCACTGAAGCTTTCTTT.

As DNA, the CDR3 is TGCGCCAGCAGCTTCCCCAGGGAGGGTGAAAAACTGTTTTTT. It codes for CASSFPREGEKLFF. The chain carries TRBV5-1 and TRBJ1-4; a weak D match, TRBD1 (5 bases). CDR1 and CDR2 from the germline V gene are SGHRS and YFSETQ. V was clipped by 2 bases and J by 7 bases, with 12 bases between them. The CDR3 loop spans 14 amino acids.

This clone was seen once. The rearrangement uses TRBV5-6 and TRBJ2-2; D remains unclear. The CDR3 sequence is 13 residues long. V was clipped by 5 bases and J by 4 bases, with 9 bases between them. CDR1 SGHDT and CDR2 YYEEEE come from the germline V gene. The CDR3 DNA reads TGTGCCAGCAGACGAAGGAGCACCGGGGAGCTGTTTTTT. This translates into CASRRRSTGELFF. Complete variable domain (other parts from reference TRBV5-6 and TRBJ2-2): DAGVTQSPTHLIKTRGQQVTLRCSPKSGHDTVSWYQQALGQGPQFIFQYYEEEERQRGNFPDRFSGHQFPNYSSELNVNALLLGDSALYLCASRRRSTGELFFGEGSRLTVL.

V usage is TRBV5-1 and J usage is TRBJ2-5, with 8 bases identical to TRBD2. Germline CDR1 reads SGHRS; CDR2 reads YFSETQ. The CDR3 covers 16 residues. J lost 2 bases, V lost 0 bases, and 6 bases had no gene match. The CDR3 sequence: CASSLDRGGAQETQYF. In DNA, the CDR3 is TGCGCCAGCAGCTTGGACCGGGGGGGCGCTCAAGAGACCCAGTACTTC.

The chain has TRBV30 and TRBJ1-5; no reliable D call. CDR3 length: 15 residues. The ends were cut back, 1 base at V and 0 bases at J, with 10 bases in the middle. CDR1 and CDR2 from the germline V gene are GTSNPN and SVGIG (reference sequence). CDR3 coding DNA: TGTGCCTGGAGTGCTTTAGGGAGTAGCAATCAGCCCCAGCATTTT. Protein sequence: CAWSALGSSNQPQHF.

This clone was seen only a few times. This chain joins TRBV10-1 and TRBJ2-7; D is undetermined. The V and J ends lost 3 bases and 6 bases respectively, with 15 bases between them. The CDR3 contains 14 residues. Germline V lookup: CDR1 WNHNN, CDR2 SYGVQD (reference sequence). The CDR3 DNA reads as TGCGCCAGCAGTGATGGTACAGTAGTTGGCGAGCAGTACTTC. Its translation is CASSDGTVVGEQYF.

The CDR3 DNA is TGTGCCAGCAGCGCGGGACAGCCACAAGAGACCCAGTACTTC. Amino acids: CASSAGQPQETQYF. The chain combines TRBV9 with TRBJ2-5; 7 nucleotides line up with TRBD1. Losses at the gene ends were 3 bases for V and 2 bases for J; bases not matched to a gene: 4. The CDR3 length is 14 residues. Germline lookup yields CDR1 SGDLS and CDR2 YYNGEE. Using reference TRBV9 and TRBJ2-5 for the parts outside the CDR3, the full variable domain is DSGVTQTPKHLITATGQRVTLRCSPRSGDLSVYWYQQSLDQGLQFLIQYYNGEERAKGNILERFSAQQFPDLHSELNLSSLELGDSALYFCASSAGQPQETQYFGPGTRLLVL.

Only one count was recorded for this clone. This rearrangement joins TRBV5-8 to TRBJ1-5; D is unclear. Per germline, CDR1 SGHTS and CDR2 YDEGEE. Trimming removed 4 bases from V and 6 bases from J, with 17 bases in between. The CDR3 is made up of 15 amino acids. The CDR3 DNA reads as TGTGCCAGCAGCCCCTCGACAACAGCTGGTCAGCCCCAGCATTTT. It encodes CASSPSTTAGQPQHF.

This chain joins TRBV15 and TRBJ1-1; possibly TRBD1 for D (5 bases). The germline V gene has CDR1 LNHNV and CDR2 YYDKDF (reference sequence). V was shortened by 1 base and J by 6 bases, with 6 bases between the two germline ends. CDR3 length equals 12 residues. The CDR3 is CATSRVGPEAFF. The CDR3 DNA reads as TGTGCCACCAGCAGAGTGGGGCCTGAAGCTTTCTTT.

The genes are TRBV15 and TRBJ1-5; 9 bases match TRBD1. CDR1 is LNHNV, CDR2 YYDKDF, per germline (reference sequence). J gave up 0 bases and V 1 base, and 10 bases lay outside the gene matches. The CDR3 has 19 amino acids. CDR3 bases: TGTGCCACCAGCAGAGGGGGGGGACAGGGCGATCTTAGCAATCAGCCCCAGCATTTT. Translated: CATSRGGGQGDLSNQPQHF. The entire variable domain, with the rest obtained from reference TRBV15 and TRBJ1-5, is as follows: DAMVIQNPRYQVTQFGKPVTLSCSQTLNHNVMYWYQQKSSQAPKLLFHYYDKDFNNEADTPDNFQSRRPNTSFCFLDIRSPGLGDTAMYLCATSRGGGQGDLSNQPQHFGDGTRLSIL.

V gene TRBV7-6 combines with J gene TRBJ1-5; TRBD1 is a possible D gene (6 bases). Trimming left V 5 bases short and J 2 bases short, with 10 bases between. Germline V gene sequence: CDR1 SGHVS, CDR2 FNYEAQ. CDR3 length: 14 residues. In nucleotides, the CDR3 is TGTGCCAGCAGCCACAGGGACGGCAATCAGCCCCAGCATTTT. Amino acids: CASSHRDGNQPQHF. Based on the CDR3 plus reference TRBV7-6 and TRBJ1-5, the full variable domain is GAGVSQSPRYKVTKRGQDVALRCDPISGHVSLYWYRQALGQGPEFLTYFNYEAQQDKSGLPNDRFSAERPEGSISTLTIQRTEQRDSAMYRCASSHRDGNQPQHFGDGTRLSIL.

This rearrangement joins TRBV10-2 to TRBJ1-1; 7 nucleotides agree with TRBD1. CDR1 is WSHSY, CDR2 SAAADI, per germline. V dropped 3 bases and J dropped 8; count of bases not matched to a gene: 9. There are 14 residues in the CDR3. The CDR3 DNA reads as TGCGCCAGCAGTGATAGGGGACAGCGGAGGGAAGCTTTCTTT. This translates into CASSDRGQRREAFF.